Following are 3 T cell receptor beta chains from one sample sequenced in a study of radiation and T cells in renal cell carcinoma. The treatment denotes: 15 Gy SBRT to primary tumor, nephrectomy 4 weeks later. Data came from immunoSEQ multiplex PCR; TCRdb stores just in-frame clones and leaves some out. The table records around 16,000 clones, around 50% of them present only once. The material was tumor tissue, obtained from a patient whose treatment included radiotherapy and nephrectomy. All receptors come from a woman aged 60-75 years with renal cell carcinoma.

This clone was seen only a few times. This sequence joins TRBV28 and TRBJ2-3, with a weak D call TRBD1 (7 bases). Trimming removed 3 bases at V and 3 bases at J, with 19 bases between. The CDR3 sequence is 17 residues long. The V gene's germline CDR1 is MDHEN and CDR2 SYDVKM. The CDR3 sequence: CASSLDATGEATDTQYF. DNA for the CDR3: TGTGCCAGCAGTTTGGACGCAACAGGGGAGGCGACAGATACGCAGTATTTT. Full variable domain (missing parts from reference TRBV28 and TRBJ2-3): DVKVTQSSRYLVKRTGEKVFLECVQDMDHENMFWYRQDPGLGLRLIYFSYDVKMKEKGDIPEGYSVSREKKERFSLILESASTNQTSMYLCASSLDATGEATDTQYFGPGTRLTVL.

This clone was found many times. The chain is built from TRBV5-1 and TRBJ2-7; TRBD2 is a possible D gene (5 bases). The CDR3 is 15 residues long. Trimming took 4 bases from V and 4 from J, leaving 18 bases between them. CDR1 and CDR2 (germline): SGHRS, YFSETQ. The CDR3 spells CASSPVPGKEYEQYF. The CDR3, as DNA: TGCGCCAGCAGCCCGGTCCCGGGGAAGGAGTACGAGCAGTACTTC. Full variable domain (rest looked up from reference TRBV5-1 and TRBJ2-7): KAGVTQTPRYLIKTRGQQVTLSCSPISGHRSVSWYQQTPGQGLQFLFEYFSETQRNKGNFPGRFSGRQFSNSRSEMNVSTLELGDSALYLCASSPVPGKEYEQYFGPGTRLTVT.

This chain links TRBV6-1 with TRBJ1-2; no reliable D call. The CDR3 extends over 13 amino acids. CDR1 and CDR2 (germline): MNHNS, SASEGT. V gave up 4 bases and J gave up 5 bases, with 11 bases separating them. CDR3 loop: CASSGMDGYGYTF. The CDR3 nucleotides are TGTGCCAGCAGTGGAATGGACGGATATGGCTACACCTTC.